Shown below are 26 T cell receptor beta chains from a single sample sequenced in a study of blood T cells in healthy people across ages. Next came a second PCR, run for about 6 to 11 cycles, which used a sample-barcoded 5' primer along with a J-beta primer mix. MiXCR, run by TCRdb on the 5' RACE reads, gives a single entry per CDR3 protein. Among about 1.5 million distinct CDR3 sequences listed, 35% to 45% were seen once. The sequenced sample was blood. Receptor source: a woman under 30 in good health.

This clonotype was picked up a small number of times. This chain joins TRBV2 and TRBJ1-1; TRBD1 aligns across 7 bases. The CDR3 covers 15 residues. Germline CDR1 SNHLY, CDR2 FYNNEI. Trimming cost V 8 bases and J 0 bases; bases outside gene matches: 9. Here the CDR3 DNA reads TGTGCCAGCCTAAAAACGGGACAGCTGAACACTGAAGCTTTCTTT. This sequence encodes CASLKTGQLNTEAFF.

This chain uses TRBV13 with TRBJ2-1; 9 bases align to TRBD1. CDR1 and CDR2 from the germline V gene are PRHDT and FYEKMQ (reference sequence). The CDR3 is 13 amino acids. Trimming removed 9 bases from V and 4 bases from J; junction bases left unmatched: 4. The CDR3 DNA follows: TGTGCCAGTACAGGGGGCGCTTACAATGAGCAGTTCTTC. It is translated as CASTGGAYNEQFF.

The rearrangement uses TRBV5-1 and TRBJ1-2; weak D call: TRBD1 (6 bases). The germline V and J ends were trimmed by 0 bases and 2 bases, with 8 bases remaining between them. CDR3 length: 14 residues. The germline gives CDR1 SGHRS, CDR2 YFSETQ. This CDR3 is CASSLEDRNYGYTF. DNA for the CDR3: TGCGCCAGCAGCTTGGAGGACAGAAACTATGGCTACACCTTC.

The chain recombines TRBV27 with TRBJ1-1, with D unclear. Trimming cost V 3 bases and J 2 bases, with 10 bases left between them. The CDR3 is made up of 14 amino acids. The V gene's germline CDR1 is MNHEY and CDR2 SMNVEV (reference sequence). Written as DNA, the CDR3 is TGTGCCAGCAGTTTGCTAGAAAGAAACACTGAAGCTTTCTTT. This encodes CASSLLERNTEAFF.

The chain recombines TRBV28 with TRBJ1-1, with a weak D call TRBD1 (6 bases). Trimming left V 11 bases short and J 0 bases short, with 13 bases between. The CDR3 is 13 amino acids. Germline CDR1 is MDHEN and CDR2 is SYDVKM. The CDR3 nucleotides read TGTGCCGGCCGGGACACCCTGAACACTGAAGCTTTCTTT. Protein: CAGRDTLNTEAFF.

The chain is built from TRBV4-3 and TRBJ2-1; D is perhaps TRBD1 (6 bases). The germline gives CDR1 LGHNA, CDR2 YSLEER. The CDR3 totals 15 residues. Trimming removed 0 bases from V and 1 base from J, with 7 bases in between. The CDR3 DNA reads TGCGCCAGCAGCCAAGATCAGGGGTCCTACAATGAGCAGTTCTTC. Amino acid sequence: CASSQDQGSYNEQFF.

The genes are TRBV4-3 and TRBJ2-3; D might be TRBD2 (6 bases). This CDR3 has 16 residues. V was clipped by 1 base and J by 5 bases, with 16 bases between them. Per germline, CDR1 LGHNA and CDR2 YSLEER. The CDR3 DNA follows: TGCGCCAGCAGCCAAGGACCGGGAGATTCAAGAGATACGCAGTATTTT. Its translation is CASSQGPGDSRDTQYF.

This clonotype was counted a few times. This chain links TRBV3-1 with TRBJ1-2; 9 nucleotides line up with TRBD1. Germline values: CDR1 LGHDT, CDR2 YNNKEL (reference sequence). This CDR3 has 15 residues. V shed 4 bases and J 2 bases; nucleotides not matched to a gene: 5. The CDR3 region is CASSPGTGYNYGYTF. DNA for the CDR3: TGTGCCAGCAGCCCCGGGACAGGGTACAACTATGGCTACACCTTC.

This clonotype was counted only a few times. The chain has TRBV20-1 and TRBJ2-1; D gene uncertain. CDR1 and CDR2 from the germline V gene are DFQATT and SNEGSKA (reference sequence). The CDR3 covers 14 residues. V was shortened by 3 bases and J by 2 bases, with 11 bases between the two germline ends. CDR3: CSASPADTYNEQFF. The CDR3 DNA sequence: TGCAGTGCTAGTCCTGCTGACACCTACAATGAGCAGTTCTTC.

CDR3: CASSFGQGSTYGYTF. CDR3 DNA sequence: TGTGCCAGCAGTTTCGGCCAGGGGTCCACCTATGGCTACACCTTC. V is TRBV12-3 or TRBV12-4 and J is TRBJ1-2; D may be TRBD1 (6 bases). V was cut by 3 bases and J by 4 bases, with 15 bases left in between. There are 15 residues in the CDR3.

V gene TRBV27 combines with J gene TRBJ2-1; D tentatively fits TRBD1 or TRBD2 (5 bases each). CDR3 length: 14 amino acids. The V end was cut by 6 bases, the J end by 10 bases, with 19 bases between. Per the germline V gene, CDR1 is MNHEY and CDR2 is SMNVEV (reference sequence). The CDR3 here is CASSSGTKVYEQFF. The CDR3 DNA follows: TGTGCCAGCAGCTCCGGGACCAAGGTCTACGAGCAGTTCTTC.

Written as DNA, the CDR3 is TGTGCCAGCAGCGACACCCAGAACACTGAAGCTTTCTTT. Translating it yields CASSDTQNTEAFF. The chain is built from TRBV12-3 or TRBV12-4 and TRBJ1-1, with unresolved D. The V gene lost 6 bases and the J gene lost 1 base, with 9 bases spanning the gap. The CDR3 consists of 13 residues.

The chain has TRBV27 and TRBJ2-5, with D maybe TRBD1 (5 bases). The J call may be wrong; the DNA end is better matched by TRBJ2-7. This CDR3 comprises 14 residues. The V gene's germline CDR1 is MNHEY and CDR2 SMNVEV (reference sequence). Written as DNA, the CDR3 is TGTGCCAGCAGTTTATCCCCAGGGTTATACGAGCAGTACTTC. Amino acid sequence: CASSLSPGLYEQYF.

The chain joins TRBV3-1 to TRBJ2-2; 8 nucleotides match TRBD2. The V segment lost 6 bases and the J segment 4 bases; nucleotides outside the gene matches: 10. Germline CDR1 and CDR2: LGHDT and YNNKEL (reference sequence). This CDR3 comprises 16 residues. The CDR3: CASRPTGTRGTGELFF. CDR3 DNA: TGTGCCAGCAGACCCACCGGGACTAGAGGCACCGGGGAGCTGTTTTTT.

The CDR3 reads CSVERYNRGDTQYF. Here the CDR3 DNA reads TGCAGCGTTGAAAGATATAACCGGGGAGATACGCAGTATTTT. The V call is TRBV29-1, the J call TRBJ2-3, with a possible D match to TRBD2 (5 bases). This CDR3 spans 14 amino acids. V lost 2 bases and J 5 bases, leaving 14 bases between the germline ends. Germline V CDR1 and CDR2: SQVTM, ANQGSEA.

The V call is TRBV28, the J call TRBJ2-2; 10 bases match TRBD2. The CDR3 is made up of 17 amino acids. Germline V lookup: CDR1 MDHEN, CDR2 SYDVKM. The V segment lost 6 bases and the J segment 7 bases; nucleotides outside the gene matches: 14. CDR3 nucleotides: TGTGCCAGCAGCTCGGTTAGCGGGAGGTCGGTAGGCGGGGAGCTGTTTTTT. It yields the protein CASSSVSGRSVGGELFF.

This clonotype was picked up a small number of times. The chain couples TRBV20-1 to TRBJ1-2; TRBD1 might be the D (6 bases). V lost 5 bases, J lost 7 bases, and 14 bases lay in between. Germline V lookup: CDR1 DFQATT, CDR2 SNEGSKA (reference sequence). CDR3 size: 12 residues. CDR3 sequence reads: CSADGTRGGYTF. Here the CDR3 DNA reads TGCAGTGCTGATGGGACCAGGGGTGGCTACACCTTC.

This sequence joins TRBV28 and TRBJ2-2; 8 nucleotides line up with TRBD2. Germline trimming cut 5 bases from V and 5 bases from J; bases unmatched to any gene: 7. The germline V gene has CDR1 MDHEN and CDR2 SYDVKM. The CDR3 is 15 amino acids. The DNA for the CDR3 is TGTGCCAGCAGTCCACTCCCGGGGGGGACCGGGGAGCTGTTTTTT. Protein sequence: CASSPLPGGTGELFF.

This clonotype was detected only a few times. The rearrangement joins TRBV30 to TRBJ1-1; 7 bases fit TRBD1. The ends lost 4 bases at V and 4 bases at J; junction bases unmatched: 6. Germline V gene data show CDR1 as GTSNPN and CDR2 as SVGIG (reference sequence). The CDR3 sequence is 13 residues long. The chain's CDR3 is CAWNNDRATEAFF. In nucleotides, the CDR3 is TGTGCCTGGAACAACGACAGGGCCACTGAAGCTTTCTTT.

This clonotype was seen many times. The chain combines TRBV6-2 or TRBV6-3 with TRBJ2-7; TRBD1 matches 7 bases. The length of the CDR3 is 13 residues. V lost 4 bases, J lost 2 bases, and 2 bases stayed unmatched. Germline V gene data show CDR1 as MNHEY and CDR2 as SVGEGT. The CDR3 sequence is CASSSQGAYEQYF. CDR3 coding DNA: TGTGCCAGCAGTTCCCAGGGGGCCTACGAGCAGTACTTC.

This clonotype has a count of ten or more. This chain connects TRBV29-1 to TRBJ2-3, with 11 bases that match TRBD2. With 0 bases clipped from V and 6 bases from J, the junction kept 8 bases outside the gene matches. The CDR3 runs to 16 residues. Germline V gives CDR1 SQVTM, CDR2 ANQGSEA. CDR3 protein: CSVEDLQGLAADTQYF. In DNA, the CDR3 is TGCAGCGTTGAAGATCTCCAGGGACTAGCGGCCGATACGCAGTATTTT.

The chain links TRBV7-2 to TRBJ2-2, with D perhaps being TRBD1 or TRBD2 (5 bases each). Germline V gene data show CDR1 as SGHTA and CDR2 as FQGNSA. The V gene lost 0 bases and the J gene lost 5 bases, with 19 bases spanning the gap. CDR3 length equals 18 residues. CDR3 nucleotide sequence: TGTGCCAGCAGCTTAGCCGGGGTGTTCAGGGCGCGGACCGGGGAGCTGTTTTTT. It translates to CASSLAGVFRARTGELFF.

The gene calls are TRBV21-1 and TRBJ1-5; no DNA check was done on the table's D call, TRBD1. TRBV21-1 is noted as a pseudogene. The CDR3 contains 17 residues. CDR3: CAWSGGVVDQSNQPQHF. The DNA of the CDR3 is TGTGCCTGGTCTGGGGGGGTCGTGGACCAAAGCAATCAGCCCCAGCATTTT.

This clonotype showed up many times. As DNA, the CDR3 is TGTGCCAGCAGTCCCCGTGCGGACTATGGCTACACCTTC. Translated, it gives CASSPRADYGYTF. J is TRBJ1-2 and V is TRBV12-3 or TRBV12-4; no reliable D call. Trimming took off 5 bases at V and 3 bases at J, with 10 bases between the two ends. The CDR3 sequence is 13 residues long.

The chain has TRBV20-1 and TRBJ2-1; no clear D. The V gene's germline CDR1 is DFQATT and CDR2 SNEGSKA (reference sequence). V lost 3 bases, J lost 5 bases, and 11 bases lay in between. There are 13 residues in the CDR3. CDR3 loop: CSASVGSDNEQFF. CDR3 nucleotides: TGCAGTGCTAGTGTGGGTTCAGACAATGAGCAGTTCTTC.

The gene calls are TRBV4-3 and TRBJ2-1, with TRBD1 matching over 7 bases. Germline CDR1 LGHNA, CDR2 YSLEER. The CDR3 covers 16 residues. The J segment lost 5 bases and the V segment lost 1 base, leaving 8 bases of the junction unmatched. CDR3 nucleotides: TGCGCCAGCAGCCAAGTGTTCGCAGGGGGAAACAATGAGCAGTTCTTC. This gives the protein CASSQVFAGGNNEQFF.